Following are 8 T cell receptor delta chains from one sample sequenced in a study of Vδ1+ human thymocytes (dated by TCRdb to between 2018 and 2020). Broad study findings and their caveats: Thymic TRG and TRD repertoires appeared highly polyclonal with Gaussian CDR3 length distributions, unlike oligoclonal peripheral blood repertoires.

For these receptors, no antigen is known. The sample was run on an Illumina MiSeq. RNA was isolated using the RNeasy mini kit, and reverse transcription was performed with Superscript III. To generate the CDR3 amplicons, a multiplex PCR was run using pooled V-gene forward primers together with a constant-region reverse primer that carried Illumina adaptor overhangs. For TCRdb, the public reads were processed anew by CATT, and duplicate DNA sequences were folded into one row. For this sample the table gives tens of thousands of delta-chain clones, of which 25% to 30% were detected only once. Of the sample, about 1.4% falls within the top ten clones. Sequencing was performed on Vdelta1+ gamma-delta thymocytes from the thymus. According to the study, the label for this sample's cell subset or site signals: FACS-sorted CD3+ TCRalphabeta- TCRVdelta1+ TCRVdelta2- thymocytes. These receptors originate from a boy less than two years old who had congenital heart surgery.

The chain is built from TRDV1 and TRDJ1, with 8 bases that match TRDD3. The V and J ends lost 2 bases and 0 bases, in that order; junction bases with no gene match: 20. This CDR3 comprises 21 residues. The germline gives CDR1 TSWWSYY, CDR2 QGS. The CDR3 loop is CALGECPGKSTGGQYTDKLIF. The CDR3 nucleotides read TGTGCTCTTGGGGAATGTCCGGGGAAGTCGACTGGGGGCCAATACACCGATAAACTCATCTTT.

This clone counts as medium-sized. The chain is built from TRDV1 and TRDJ1; no clear D gene. This CDR3 region has 12 residues. V lost 2 bases and J 3 bases, leaving 4 bases between the germline ends. Per germline, CDR1 TSWWSYY and CDR2 QGS. The CDR3 region has the DNA TGTGCTCTTGGGGAAAGATCCGATAAACTCATCTTT. This sequence encodes CALGERSDKLIF.

The V and J genes are TRDV1 and TRDJ1; TRDD2 might be the D (5 bases). The germline CDR1 and CDR2 sequences are TSWWSYY and QGS. The CDR3 consists of 18 residues. V dropped 1 base and J dropped 2 bases, with 20 bases sitting between them. CDR3 sequence reads: CALGEHIPPYGETDKLIF. DNA for the CDR3: TGTGCTCTTGGGGAACACATTCCTCCTTATGGCGAGACCGATAAACTCATCTTT.

This clone appeared a single time. One base separates it from a far larger clone, so it is likely a read error. Other DNA sequences in the same sample also yield this CDR3. The V and J genes are TRDV2 and TRDJ3; the match to TRDD3 covers 7 bases. Looked up from germline, CDR1 is GEAIGNYY and CDR2 is EKD. The CDR3 loop spans 20 amino acids. DNA for the CDR3: TGTGCCTGTGAGACTGTGGGGGACCCCTCGAGCTCCTGGGACACCCGGCAGATGTTTTTC. Translating gives CACETVGDPSSSWDTRQMFF.

About this clone itself: In the same sample, other DNA sequences code for this CDR3. The chain carries TRDV1 and TRDJ1; 8 bases map to TRDD3. Germline loops: CDR1 TSWWSYY, CDR2 QGS. CDR3 size: 18 residues. The junction had 11 bases not matched to a gene; V was cut back by 0 bases and J by 2 bases. DNA for the CDR3: TGTGCTCTTGGGGAACTTTGGCTGGGGGAACCAAGGACCGATAAACTCATCTTT. Its translation: CALGELWLGEPRTDKLIF.

Worth noting for this clone: One end of the junction is discordant with germline, which a read error may explain. The same CDR3 also results from other DNA sequences found in this sample. This sequence joins TRDV1 and TRDJ1; tentative D call: TRDD3 (6 bases). Germline V CDR1 and CDR2: TSWWSYY, QGS. There are 18 residues in the CDR3. This CDR3 reads CALGDTSWGGKYTDKLIF. The CDR3 DNA follows: TGCGCTCTTGGGGACACCTCTTGGGGGGGGAAATACACCGATAAACTCATCTTT.

About this clone itself: This likely stems from a read error, as it lies one base from a far larger clone. The chain carries TRDV2 and TRDJ1; 11 bases match TRDD3. The V gene's germline CDR1 is GEAIGNYY and CDR2 EKD. The CDR3 consists of 15 residues. DNA of the CDR3: TGTGCCTGTCAATGGGGGATACGTCTGACCGATAATCTCATCTTT. This translates into CACQWGIRLTDNLIF.

The J gene is TRDJ1, the V gene TRDV1; TRDD3 matches 9 bases. Germline values: CDR1 TSWWSYY, CDR2 QGS. The J segment lost 0 bases and the V segment lost 0 bases, leaving 29 bases of the junction unmatched. This CDR3 comprises 25 residues. The CDR3 region has the DNA TGTGCTCTTGGGGAACTTTCCCCAGGCCTTCCCCTTAAGACCCGCCCTGGGGGATACACCGATAAACTCATCTTT. This translates into CALGELSPGLPLKTRPGGYTDKLIF.